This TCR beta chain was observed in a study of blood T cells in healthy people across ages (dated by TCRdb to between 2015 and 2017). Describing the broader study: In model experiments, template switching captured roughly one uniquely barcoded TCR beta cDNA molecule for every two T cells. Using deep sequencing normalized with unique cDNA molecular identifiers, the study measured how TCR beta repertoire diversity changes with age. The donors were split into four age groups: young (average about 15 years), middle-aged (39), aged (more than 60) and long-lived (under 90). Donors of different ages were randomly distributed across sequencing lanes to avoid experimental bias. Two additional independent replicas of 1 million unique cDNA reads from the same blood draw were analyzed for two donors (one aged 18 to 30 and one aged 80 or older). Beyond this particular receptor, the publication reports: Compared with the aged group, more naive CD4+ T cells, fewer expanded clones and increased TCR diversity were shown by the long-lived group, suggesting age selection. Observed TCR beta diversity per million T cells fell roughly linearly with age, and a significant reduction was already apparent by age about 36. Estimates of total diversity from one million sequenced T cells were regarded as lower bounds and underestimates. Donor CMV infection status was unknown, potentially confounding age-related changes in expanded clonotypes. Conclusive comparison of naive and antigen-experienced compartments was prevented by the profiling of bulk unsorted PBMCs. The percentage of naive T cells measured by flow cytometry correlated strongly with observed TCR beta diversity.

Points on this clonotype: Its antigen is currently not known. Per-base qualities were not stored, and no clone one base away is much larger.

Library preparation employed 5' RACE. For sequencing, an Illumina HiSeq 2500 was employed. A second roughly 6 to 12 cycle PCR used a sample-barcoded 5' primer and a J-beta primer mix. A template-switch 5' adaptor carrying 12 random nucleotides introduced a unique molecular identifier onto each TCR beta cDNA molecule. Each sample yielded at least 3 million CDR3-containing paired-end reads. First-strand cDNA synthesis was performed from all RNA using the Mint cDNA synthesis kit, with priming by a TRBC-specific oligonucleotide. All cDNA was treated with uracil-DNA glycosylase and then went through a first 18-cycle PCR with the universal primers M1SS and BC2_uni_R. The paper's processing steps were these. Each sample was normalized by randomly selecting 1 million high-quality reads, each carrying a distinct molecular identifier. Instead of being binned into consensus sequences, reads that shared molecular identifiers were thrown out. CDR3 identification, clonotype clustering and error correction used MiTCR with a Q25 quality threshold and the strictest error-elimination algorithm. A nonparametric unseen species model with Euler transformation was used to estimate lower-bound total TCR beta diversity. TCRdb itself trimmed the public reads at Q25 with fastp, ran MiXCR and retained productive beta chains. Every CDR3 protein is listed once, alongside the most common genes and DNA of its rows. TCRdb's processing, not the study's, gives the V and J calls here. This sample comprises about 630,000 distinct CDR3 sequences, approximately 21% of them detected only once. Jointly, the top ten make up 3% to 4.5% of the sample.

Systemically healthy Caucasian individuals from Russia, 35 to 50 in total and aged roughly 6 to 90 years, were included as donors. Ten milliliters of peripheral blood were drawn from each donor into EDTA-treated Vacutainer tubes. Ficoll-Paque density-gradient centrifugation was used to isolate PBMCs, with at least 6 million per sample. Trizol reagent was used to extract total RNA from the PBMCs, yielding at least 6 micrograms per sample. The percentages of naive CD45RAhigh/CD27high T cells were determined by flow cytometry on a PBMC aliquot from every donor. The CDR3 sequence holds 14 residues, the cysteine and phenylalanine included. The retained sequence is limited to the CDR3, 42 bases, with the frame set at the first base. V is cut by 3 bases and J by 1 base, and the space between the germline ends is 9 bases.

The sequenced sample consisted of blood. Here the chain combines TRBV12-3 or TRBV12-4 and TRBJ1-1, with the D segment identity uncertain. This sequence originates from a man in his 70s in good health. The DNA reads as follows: TGTGCCAGCAGTTTCTTACGGGGGAACACTGAAGCTTTCTTT. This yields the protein CASSFLRGNTEAFF.